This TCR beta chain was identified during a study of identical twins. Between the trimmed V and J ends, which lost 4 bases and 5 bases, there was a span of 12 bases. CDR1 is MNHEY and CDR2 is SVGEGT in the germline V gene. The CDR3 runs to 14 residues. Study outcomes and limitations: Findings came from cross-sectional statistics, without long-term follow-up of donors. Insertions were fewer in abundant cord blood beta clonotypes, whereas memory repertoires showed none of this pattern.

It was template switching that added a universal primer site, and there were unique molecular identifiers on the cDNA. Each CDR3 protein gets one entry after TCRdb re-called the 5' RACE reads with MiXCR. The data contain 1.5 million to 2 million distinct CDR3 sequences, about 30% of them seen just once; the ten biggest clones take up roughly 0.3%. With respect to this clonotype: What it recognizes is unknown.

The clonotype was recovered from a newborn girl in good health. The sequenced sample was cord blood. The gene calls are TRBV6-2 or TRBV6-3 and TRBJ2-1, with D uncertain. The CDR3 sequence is CASSSSAGNNEQFF. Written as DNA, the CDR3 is TGTGCCAGCAGTTCCTCGGCAGGCAACAATGAGCAGTTCTTC.